This T cell receptor beta chain was retrieved from a study of tumor and adjacent non-tumor tissue in lung cancer. Looking at the study overall: The cohort had about twelve adenocarcinoma, a couple of squamous cell and 1 small cell patients. About 4.17 million productive TCRbeta reads were obtained per sample on average.

This clonotype was observed a single time. Its antigen remains unidentified. This sample's RNA came from whole unsorted tissue. A modified ARM-PCR protocol with three rounds of nested PCR amplified TCRbeta. From the multiplex PCR reads, TCRdb called clonotypes with MiXCR, one entry per CDR3 protein. The table has 90,000 or so distinct CDR3 sequences, around 65% seen once. The germline V gene has CDR1 SGHAT and CDR2 FQNNGV. This CDR3 has 13 amino acids. The V and J ends lost 5 bases and 8 bases respectively, with 16 bases between them. Regarding the study as a whole: Shorter survival was associated with higher TCR diversity in tumors. Top 100 clones took a larger repertoire share in normal lung.

The V gene is TRBV11-2, the J gene TRBJ2-7; D is unresolved. The sequenced sample was lung tumor tissue. This clonotype originated in an older man with non-small cell lung cancer. The CDR3 DNA sequence: TGTGCCAGCAGCGACCGAGACGAGAGAAAGCAGTACTTC. Amino acids: CASSDRDERKQYF.